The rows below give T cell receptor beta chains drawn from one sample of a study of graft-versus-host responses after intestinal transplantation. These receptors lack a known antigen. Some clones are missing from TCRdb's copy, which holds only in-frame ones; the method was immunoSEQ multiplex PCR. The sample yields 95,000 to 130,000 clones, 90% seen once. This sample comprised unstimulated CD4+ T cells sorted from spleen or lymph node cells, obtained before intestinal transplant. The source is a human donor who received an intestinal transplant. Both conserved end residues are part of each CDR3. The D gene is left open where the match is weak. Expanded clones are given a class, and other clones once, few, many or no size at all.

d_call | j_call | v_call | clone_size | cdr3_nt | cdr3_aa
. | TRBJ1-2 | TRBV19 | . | TGTGCCAGTAGTACGTCCGGGATGGGGATCCGCGGCTACACCTTC | CASSTSGMGIRGYTF
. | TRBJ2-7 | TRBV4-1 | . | TGCGCCAGCAGCCCCCGAGCGGGTGCACAAGACAATAGGGACTTC | CASSPRAGAQDNRDF
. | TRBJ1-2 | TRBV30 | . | TGTGCCTGGAGCACGGGGAATGGCTACACCTTC | CAWSTGNGYTF
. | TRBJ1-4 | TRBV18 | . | TGTGCCAGCTCGTCGGACTGGGTCCGGAGCGAAAAACTGTTTTTT | CASSSDWVRSEKLFF
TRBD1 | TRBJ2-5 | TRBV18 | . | TGTGCCAGCTCACCCGACAGGGGAGTAGAGACCCAGTACTTC | CASSPDRGVETQYF
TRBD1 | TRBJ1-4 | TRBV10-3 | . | TGTGCCATCAGTGAGTCGCTAGGGGGCTTAAGCGAAAAACTGTTTTTT | CAISESLGGLSEKLFF
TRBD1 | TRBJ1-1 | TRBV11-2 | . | TGTGCCAGCAGCATAAGGACAGGCGGGGTTGAAGCTTTCTTT | CASSIRTGGVEAFF
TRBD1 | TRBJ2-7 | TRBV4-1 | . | TGCGCCAGCAGCCATCCGGGACAGGGTTCCTACGAGCAGTACTTC | CASSHPGQGSYEQYF
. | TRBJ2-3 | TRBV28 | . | TGTGCCAGCAGTCGACTAGGATCAGATACGCAGTATTTT | CASSRLGSDTQYF
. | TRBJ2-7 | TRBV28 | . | TGTGCCAGCATGGCCCGGGTGCTCCTCTACGAGCAGTACTTC | CASMARVLLYEQYF
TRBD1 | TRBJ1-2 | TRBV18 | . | TGTGCCAGCTCACCTCTCGGGACAGGGAGGACAACTAACTATGGCTACACCTTC | CASSPLGTGRTTNYGYTF
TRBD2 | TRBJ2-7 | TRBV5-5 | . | TGTGCCAGCAGCTTGGGTGTTAGCGGGAGCTCCTACGAGCAGTACTTC | CASSLGVSGSSYEQYF
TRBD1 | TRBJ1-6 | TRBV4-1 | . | TGCGCCAGCAGCCTTGGACAGGGCTCCTATAATTCACCCCTCCACTTT | CASSLGQGSYNSPLHF
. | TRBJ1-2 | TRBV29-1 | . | TGCAGCGTTGATCTCGCAGGGGTAGGCTATGGCTACACCTTC | CSVDLAGVGYGYTF
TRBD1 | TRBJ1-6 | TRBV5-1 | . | TGCGCCAGCAGCCCGGACAGGTACTATAATTCACCCCTCCACTTT | CASSPDRYYNSPLHF
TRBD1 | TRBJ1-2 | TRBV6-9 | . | TGTGCCAGCAGAACCTTGACAGGGGAAGGGTCAAACTATGGCTACACCTTC | CASRTLTGEGSNYGYTF
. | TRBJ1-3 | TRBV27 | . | TGTGCCAGCAGTTTGCACAGGTCTGGAAACACCATATATTTT | CASSLHRSGNTIYF
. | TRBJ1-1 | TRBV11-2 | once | TGTGCCAGCAGCCAGAACACTGAAGCTTTCTTT | CASSQNTEAFF
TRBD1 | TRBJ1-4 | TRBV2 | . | TGTGCCAGCACGACAGGGTCCAATGAAAAACTGTTTTTT | CASTTGSNEKLFF
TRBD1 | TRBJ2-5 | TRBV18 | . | TGTGCCAGCTCACCAATAAGGACAGGGGGCGCGTGGTACCAAGAGACCCAGTACTTC | CASSPIRTGGAWYQETQYF
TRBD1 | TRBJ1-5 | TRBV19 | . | TGTGCCAGTTCGTCCCGGGACAGGGACCGGGGGAATCAGCCCCAGCATTTT | CASSSRDRDRGNQPQHF
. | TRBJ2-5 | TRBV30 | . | TGTGCCTGGAGTGAGAGGGAGACCCAGTACTTC | CAWSERETQYF
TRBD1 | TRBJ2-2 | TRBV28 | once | TGTGCCAGCAGCCCTACGGGACAGGGGTTAACCGGGGAGCTGTTTTTT | CASSPTGQGLTGELFF
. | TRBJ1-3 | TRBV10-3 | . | TGTGCCATCAGTGACAGGGATGGAAACACCATATATTTT | CAISDRDGNTIYF
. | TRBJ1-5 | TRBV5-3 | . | TGTGCCAGAAGCTCCAACAGGGGCAATCAGCCCCAGCATTTT | CARSSNRGNQPQHF
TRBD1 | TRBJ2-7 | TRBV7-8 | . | TGTGCCAGCAGCTTAGTAGTCGGGACAGGACCCTACGAGCAGTACTTC | CASSLVVGTGPYEQYF
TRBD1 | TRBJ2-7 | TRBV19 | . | TGTGCCAGTAGTAGACAGGGGGCGCAGTCCTACGAGCAGTACTTC | CASSRQGAQSYEQYF
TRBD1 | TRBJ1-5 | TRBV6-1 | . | TGTGCCAGCCAAACAGGGGATAGCAATCAGCCCCAGCATTTT | CASQTGDSNQPQHF
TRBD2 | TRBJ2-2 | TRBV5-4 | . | TGTGCCAGCAGCTTCCTAGCGGGAGGGAACACCGGGGAGCTGTTTTTT | CASSFLAGGNTGELFF
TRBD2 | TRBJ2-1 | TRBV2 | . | TGTGCCAGCAGATCGGGACTAGCGGGAGGGCTAGAGCTCAGTCGGTTCTTC | CASRSGLAGGLELSRFF
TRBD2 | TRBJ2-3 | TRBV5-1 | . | TGCGCCAGCAGCTTACGACTAGCGGGGGGGCTAGGAGATACGCAGTATTTT | CASSLRLAGGLGDTQYF
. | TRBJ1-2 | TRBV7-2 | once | TGTGCCAGCAGCTTAGCCCCCCCCTCATTAGCTAACTATGGCTACACCTTC | CASSLAPPSLANYGYTF
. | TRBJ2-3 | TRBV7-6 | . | TGTGCCAGCAGCTTAGCTGGAGGTATACCAGATACGCAGTATTTT | CASSLAGGIPDTQYF
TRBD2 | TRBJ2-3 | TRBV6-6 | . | TGTGCCAGCAGTTACGCGGGAGGCGCAGATACGCAGTATTTT | CASSYAGGADTQYF
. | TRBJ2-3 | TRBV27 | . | TGTGCCAGCAGGCCGGGCGGGGAAGATACGCAGTATTTT | CASRPGGEDTQYF
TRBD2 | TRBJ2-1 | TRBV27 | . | TGTGCCAGCAGTTTATCCCCGGGACTAGCGGCGAATGAGCAGTTCTTC | CASSLSPGLAANEQFF
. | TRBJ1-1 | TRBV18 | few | TGTGCCAGCTCACCTAGAAGTACTGAAGCTTTCTTT | CASSPRSTEAFF
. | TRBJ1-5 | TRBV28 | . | TGTGCCAGCAGTTCGGGAGATCATAGCAATCAGCCCCAGCATTTT | CASSSGDHSNQPQHF
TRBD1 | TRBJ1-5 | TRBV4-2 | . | TGTGCCAGCAGCTGGGACAGCAGCAATCAGCCCCAGCATTTT | CASSWDSSNQPQHF
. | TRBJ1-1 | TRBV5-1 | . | TGCGCCAGCAGCCTAGACCGGATGGACACTGAAGCTTTCTTT | CASSLDRMDTEAFF
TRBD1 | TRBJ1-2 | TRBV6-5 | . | TGTGCCAGCAGCGGACAGGGGCAGTATGGCTACACCTTC | CASSGQGQYGYTF
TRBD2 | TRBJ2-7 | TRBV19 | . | TGTGCCAGTAGTATAGAGCTAGCGGGAGTAGGGGAGCAGTACTTC | CASSIELAGVGEQYF
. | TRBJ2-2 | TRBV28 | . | TGTGCCAGCAGTTATGGACTCCTCCTGGGCGGGGAGCTGTTTTTT | CASSYGLLLGGELFF
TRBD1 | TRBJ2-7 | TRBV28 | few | TGTGCCAGCAGTTTAGGGGACAGCCTTTCCTACGAGCAGTACTTC | CASSLGDSLSYEQYF
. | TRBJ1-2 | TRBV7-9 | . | TGTGCCAGCAACAACGGGACTCACTCGGACTATGGCTACACCTTC | CASNNGTHSDYGYTF
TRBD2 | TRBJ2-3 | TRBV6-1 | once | TGTGCCAGCACGGGGGGAACAGATACGCAGTATTTT | CASTGGTDTQYF
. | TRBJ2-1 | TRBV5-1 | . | TGCGCCAGCAGTTTGCGGCCCTTACGGGGTGAAATAAATGAGCAGTTCTTC | CASSLRPLRGEINEQFF
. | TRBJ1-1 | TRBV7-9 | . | TGTGCCAGCAGCTTATCGTACACTGAAGCTTTCTTT | CASSLSYTEAFF